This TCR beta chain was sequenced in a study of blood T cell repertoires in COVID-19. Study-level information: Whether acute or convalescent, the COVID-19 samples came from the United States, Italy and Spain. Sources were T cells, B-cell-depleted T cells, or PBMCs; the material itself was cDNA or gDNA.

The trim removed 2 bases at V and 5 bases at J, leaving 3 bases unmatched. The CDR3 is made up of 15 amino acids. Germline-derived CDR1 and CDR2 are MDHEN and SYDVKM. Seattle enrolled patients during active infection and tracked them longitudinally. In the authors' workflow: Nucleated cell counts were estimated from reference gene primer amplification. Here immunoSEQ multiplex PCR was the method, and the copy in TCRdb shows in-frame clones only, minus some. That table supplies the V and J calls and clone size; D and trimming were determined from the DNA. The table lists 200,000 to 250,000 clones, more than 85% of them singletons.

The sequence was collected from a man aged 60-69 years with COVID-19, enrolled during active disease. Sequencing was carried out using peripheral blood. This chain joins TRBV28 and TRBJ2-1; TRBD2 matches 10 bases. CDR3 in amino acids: CASSLLAGVHNEQFF. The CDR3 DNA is TGTGCCAGCAGTTTACTAGCGGGAGTCCACAATGAGCAGTTCTTC. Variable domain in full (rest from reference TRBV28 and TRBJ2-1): DVKVTQSSRYLVKRTGEKVFLECVQDMDHENMFWYRQDPGLGLRLIYFSYDVKMKEKGDIPEGYSVSREKKERFSLILESASTNQTSMYLCASSLLAGVHNEQFFGPGTRLTVL.